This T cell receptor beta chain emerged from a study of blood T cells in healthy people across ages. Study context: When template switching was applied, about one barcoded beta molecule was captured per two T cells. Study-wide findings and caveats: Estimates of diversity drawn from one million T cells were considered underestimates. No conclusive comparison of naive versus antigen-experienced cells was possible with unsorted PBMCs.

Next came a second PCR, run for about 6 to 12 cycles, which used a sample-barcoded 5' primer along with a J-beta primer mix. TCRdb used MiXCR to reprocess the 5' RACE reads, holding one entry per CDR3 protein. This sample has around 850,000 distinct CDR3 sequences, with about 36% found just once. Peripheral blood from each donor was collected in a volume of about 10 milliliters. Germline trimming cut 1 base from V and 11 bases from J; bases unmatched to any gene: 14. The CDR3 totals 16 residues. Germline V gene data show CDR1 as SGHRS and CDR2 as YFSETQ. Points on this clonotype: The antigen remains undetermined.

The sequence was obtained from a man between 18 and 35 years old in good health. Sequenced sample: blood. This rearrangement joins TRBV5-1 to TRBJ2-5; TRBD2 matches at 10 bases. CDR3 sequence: CASSLSGGASKNEQYF. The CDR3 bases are TGCGCCAGCAGCTTGAGCGGGGGGGCCTCAAAGAATGAGCAGTACTTC.